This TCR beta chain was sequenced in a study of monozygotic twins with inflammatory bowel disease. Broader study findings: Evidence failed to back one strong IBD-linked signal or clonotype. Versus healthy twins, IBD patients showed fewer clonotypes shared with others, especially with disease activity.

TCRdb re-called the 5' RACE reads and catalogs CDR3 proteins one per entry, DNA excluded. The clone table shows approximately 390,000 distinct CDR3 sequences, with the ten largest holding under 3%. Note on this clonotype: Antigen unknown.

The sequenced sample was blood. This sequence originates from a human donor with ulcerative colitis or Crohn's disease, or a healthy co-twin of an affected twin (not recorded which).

CDR3 amino acids: CASSQTGGVSGYTF. The V and J genes are TRBV7-2 and TRBJ1-2; there is no DNA to check the TCRdb D call of TRBD1. Germline loops: CDR1 SGHTA, CDR2 FQGNSA. The CDR3 contains 14 residues.